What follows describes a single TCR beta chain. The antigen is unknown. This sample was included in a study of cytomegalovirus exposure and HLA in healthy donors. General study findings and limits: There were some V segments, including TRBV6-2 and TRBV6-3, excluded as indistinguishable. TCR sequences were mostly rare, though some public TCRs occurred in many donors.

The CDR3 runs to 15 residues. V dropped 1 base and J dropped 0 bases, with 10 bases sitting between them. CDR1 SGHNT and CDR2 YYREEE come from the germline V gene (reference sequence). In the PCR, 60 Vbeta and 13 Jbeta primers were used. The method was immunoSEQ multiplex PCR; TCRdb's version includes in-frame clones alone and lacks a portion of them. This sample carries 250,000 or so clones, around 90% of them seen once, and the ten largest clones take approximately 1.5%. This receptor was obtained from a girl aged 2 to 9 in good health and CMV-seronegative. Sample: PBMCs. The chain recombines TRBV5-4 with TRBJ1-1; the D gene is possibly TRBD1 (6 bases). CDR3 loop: CASSLNQGMNTEAFF. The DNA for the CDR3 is TGTGCCAGCAGCTTGAACCAGGGGATGAACACTGAAGCTTTCTTT.